The 20 T cell receptor beta chains reported below all come from one sample, sequenced in a study of regulatory T cells in long-lasting Graves disease. Specified time point: newly diagnosed GD, antithyroid drugs for less than 3 months. Preparation of the TCR library used RNA extracted from PBMCs. Arm-PCR with iRepertoire HTBI primers amplified the CDR3 regions for these TCR beta libraries. MiXCR, applied by TCRdb to the multiplex PCR reads, yields one record per CDR3 protein. In the table there are 440,000 or so distinct CDR3 sequences, 16% of which are singletons. The same data also went into a second study, on T cells in Graves' hyperthyroidism and ophthalmopathy.

The specimen comprised peripheral blood mononuclear cells (PBMCs), sampled at new diagnosis, from a patient treated with antithyroid drugs. The receptors here all came from a woman aged 25-40 years with Graves disease.

This clonotype was picked up many times. CDR3 residues: CASSPRERGTYEQYF. The CDR3 DNA sequence: TGCGCCAGCAGCCCCCGGGAGCGGGGGACCTACGAGCAGTACTTC. The chain uses TRBV4-1 and TRBJ2-7; 8 positions match TRBD2. V shed 4 bases and J 2 bases; nucleotides not matched to a gene: 7. Germline V gene data show CDR1 as MGHRA and CDR2 as YSYEKL. The CDR3 contains 15 residues.

This clonotype was detected ten times or more. The chain employs TRBV7-9 and TRBJ2-7, with 10 bases lining up with TRBD2. The CDR3 contains 15 residues. Germline V lookup: CDR1 SEHNR, CDR2 FQNEAQ (reference sequence). V lost 1 base, J lost 6 bases, and 6 bases stayed unmatched. CDR3 sequence reads: CASSLELAGHGEQYF. The CDR3 bases are TGTGCCAGCAGCTTAGAACTAGCGGGACATGGCGAGCAGTACTTC.

As for this clonotype: A junction boundary mismatches the germline segment, possibly from a read error. This rearrangement joins TRBV6-2 or TRBV6-3 to TRBJ1-3, with TRBD1 matching 7 bases. Germline V gene lookup returns CDR1 MNHEY and CDR2 SVGEGT. The CDR3 consists of 16 residues. The CDR3 here is CASSPIQGSTGSTIYF. The CDR3 nucleotides read TGTGCCAGCAGCCCGATACAGGGGAGCACTGGAAGCACCATATATTTT.

This clonotype was detected many times. The rearrangement joins TRBV7-9 to TRBJ2-7, with D hard to call. Germline V CDR1 and CDR2: SEHNR, FQNEAQ (reference sequence). V gave up 5 bases and J gave up 2 bases, with 13 bases separating them. This CDR3 contains 14 residues. Here the CDR3 reads CASSPTDTTYEQYF. The CDR3 DNA sequence: TGTGCCAGCAGCCCAACCGACACGACCTACGAGCAGTACTTC.

Ten or more counts support this clonotype. This chain links TRBV6-2 or TRBV6-3 with TRBJ1-2; 7 nucleotides align to TRBD1. This CDR3 has 17 amino acids. CDR1 MNHEY and CDR2 SVGEGT come from the germline V gene. The junction had 13 bases not matched to a gene; V was cut back by 6 bases and J by 0 bases. The CDR3 coding sequence is TGTGCCAGCAGCGAAAAGGGCAGGGGGTACGCTAACTATGGCTACACCTTC. Protein: CASSEKGRGYANYGYTF.

This clonotype was observed at least ten times. The rearrangement links TRBV6-2 or TRBV6-3 to TRBJ1-5, with D perhaps matching TRBD1 (5 bases). Germline V CDR1 and CDR2: MNHEY, SVGEGT. Trimming took 5 bases from V and 1 from J, leaving 24 bases between them. The length of the CDR3 is 19 residues. CDR3 residues: CASSQVGGRGWGSNQPQHF. For the CDR3, the DNA is TGTGCCAGCAGTCAGGTGGGGGGTCGGGGTTGGGGAAGCAATCAGCCCCAGCATTTT.

The J gene is TRBJ1-1, the V gene TRBV14, with D tentatively TRBD1 (5 bases). The CDR3 length is 14 residues. Germline V lookup: CDR1 SGHDN, CDR2 FVKESK. Trimming pared 4 bases from V and 6 bases from J, leaving 15 bases between. For the CDR3, the DNA is TGTGCCAGCAGCCTCCTCGGCCCGGGGGCTGAAGCTTTCTTT. The encoded protein is CASSLLGPGAEAFF.

The sample holds many counts of this clonotype. V and J are TRBV7-6 and TRBJ2-5; 7 positions match TRBD2. The CDR3 runs to 17 residues. CDR1 is SGHVS and CDR2 is FNYEAQ in the germline V gene. The V segment lost 4 bases and the J segment 2 bases; nucleotides outside the gene matches: 13. The DNA for the CDR3 is TGTGCCAGCAGCTCCAGAACGGAGCGGGAACTGCAAGAGACCCAGTACTTC. Its translation is CASSSRTERELQETQYF.

This clonotype has a count of ten or more. The gene calls are TRBV28 and TRBJ2-7, with 13 positions matching TRBD2. The germline gives CDR1 MDHEN, CDR2 SYDVKM. J gave up 4 bases and V 6 bases, and 15 bases lay outside the gene matches. The CDR3 has 18 amino acids. The CDR3 protein is CASSYPGLAGRSVYEQYF. DNA of the CDR3: TGTGCCAGCAGCTACCCGGGACTAGCGGGAAGAAGCGTGTACGAGCAGTACTTC.

This clonotype was seen at least ten times. The chain has TRBV18 and TRBJ1-1, with D unresolved. This CDR3 is 17 amino acids long. The V and J ends lost 0 bases and 1 base respectively, with 15 bases between them. Germline CDR1 reads KGHSH; CDR2 reads LQKENI. This CDR3 is CASSPPSSLSKNTEAFF. The CDR3, as DNA: TGTGCCAGCTCACCACCCAGCTCCCTTTCCAAGAACACTGAAGCTTTCTTT. The complete variable domain, with remaining parts taken from reference TRBV18 and TRBJ1-1, reads NAGVMQNPRHLVRRRGQEARLRCSPMKGHSHVYWYRQLPEEGLKFMVYLQKENIIDESGMPKERFSAEFPKEGPSILRIQQVVRGDSAAYFCASSPPSSLSKNTEAFFGQGTRLTVV.

This clonotype was seen ten or more times. The chain carries TRBV12-3 or TRBV12-4 and TRBJ2-7; D is possibly TRBD1 or TRBD2 (6 bases each). V was pared by 5 bases and J by 2 bases, with 13 bases between. The CDR3 is 14 amino acids. Written as DNA, the CDR3 is TGTGCCAGCAGTCCCCGGGGGCCCCCCTACGAGCAGTACTTC. Translating it yields CASSPRGPPYEQYF.

Comment on this clonotype: A far larger clone is a single base away, which makes a read error likely. The chain joins TRBV2 to TRBJ2-1; 11 bases are shared with TRBD2. The last part of the DNA fits TRBJ2-3 better; the J call may be wrong. The germline V gene encodes CDR1 SNHLY and CDR2 FYNNEI. The CDR3 extends over 16 amino acids. The CDR3 loop reads CASSRLAGTVTGTQYF. In DNA form, the CDR3 reads TGTGCCAGCAGTAGACTAGCGGGAACCGTCACAGGTACGCAGTATTTT.

This clonotype was detected many times. This chain uses TRBV7-2 with TRBJ2-3; D unclear. Germline V gene sequence: CDR1 SGHTA, CDR2 FQGNSA. V shed 5 bases and J shed 1 base, with 10 bases lying between them. The CDR3 is made up of 14 amino acids. Here the CDR3 reads CASSEGFRTDTQYF. CDR3 bases: TGTGCCAGCAGCGAAGGATTTCGCACAGATACGCAGTATTTT. Full variable domain (missing parts from reference TRBV7-2 and TRBJ2-3): GAGVSQSPSNKVTEKGKDVELRCDPISGHTALYWYRQSLGQGLEFLIYFQGNSAPDKSGLPSDRFSAERTGGSVSTLTIQRTQQEDSAVYLCASSEGFRTDTQYFGPGTRLTVL.

This clonotype has just a few counts. The V call is TRBV12-5, the J call TRBJ2-2; no reliable D call. Germline CDR1 is LGHNT and CDR2 is FRNRAP. This CDR3 spans 12 amino acids. V lost 7 bases to trimming and J lost 0 bases, with 3 bases between them. The CDR3 coding sequence is TGTGCTAGTGCCACGAACACCGGGGAGCTGTTTTTT. It codes for CASATNTGELFF. The full variable domain, completed using reference TRBV12-5 and TRBJ2-2, is DARVTQTPRHKVTEMGQEVTMRCQPILGHNTVFWYRQTMMQGLELLAYFRNRAPLDDSGMPKDRFSAEMPDATLATLKIQPSEPRDSAVYFCASATNTGELFFGEGSRLTVL.

The chain uses TRBV5-5 and TRBJ1-5, with D perhaps TRBD1 (5 bases). V was shortened by 5 bases and J by 5 bases, with 11 bases between the two germline ends. Germline CDR1 SGHKS, CDR2 YYEKEE (reference sequence). CDR3 size: 13 residues. CDR3 nucleotides: TGTGCCAGCAGTTTCGGGACGTATCAGCCCCAGCATTTT. Translating gives CASSFGTYQPQHF.

In this sample, this clonotype turned up many times. The chain links TRBV7-8 to TRBJ1-4, with D possibly TRBD1 on 6 matching bases. The germline V and J ends were trimmed by 4 bases and 3 bases, with 12 bases remaining between them. The germline V gene encodes CDR1 SGHVS and CDR2 FQNEAQ. This CDR3 has 15 amino acids. The CDR3 spells CASSWNRASNEKLFF. Here the CDR3 DNA reads TGTGCCAGCAGCTGGAACAGGGCCTCTAATGAAAAACTGTTTTTT.

The table lists this clonotype with a few counts. The J gene is TRBJ2-3, the V gene TRBV19; D is possibly TRBD2 (5 bases). The CDR3 loop spans 15 amino acids. CDR1 and CDR2 from the germline V gene are LNHDA and SQIVND (reference sequence). V lost 4 bases and J 4 bases, leaving 15 bases between the germline ends. The CDR3: CASSTTGITADTQYF. CDR3 DNA sequence: TGTGCCAGTAGTACGACGGGAATCACTGCAGATACGCAGTATTTT.

This clonotype came up many times. The CDR3 DNA is TGTGCCATCAGCTTCTCTGGAAACACCATATATTTT. The encoded protein is CAISFSGNTIYF. The chain carries TRBV12-3 or TRBV12-4 and TRBJ1-3; no clear D. This CDR3 comprises 12 residues. With 10 bases removed from V and 0 bases from J, the gap between germline ends came to 7 bases.

In its sample, this clonotype was seen many times. The V and J genes are TRBV20-1 and TRBJ2-3; 11 nucleotides line up with TRBD2. Trimming took 5 bases from V and 1 from J; bases not matched to a gene: 5. The CDR3 has 15 amino acids. The germline V gene encodes CDR1 DFQATT and CDR2 SNEGSKA (reference sequence). CDR3 bases: TGCAGTGCTGACCGGACTAGCGGGCGCACAGATACGCAGTATTTT. As protein: CSADRTSGRTDTQYF.

This clonotype has at least ten counts. The chain carries TRBV11-1 and TRBJ2-1; TRBD2 is a possible D gene (7 bases). CDR3 length equals 16 residues. V gave up 0 bases and J gave up 4 bases, with 13 bases separating them. CDR1 SGHAT and CDR2 FQDESV come from the germline V gene (reference sequence). The DNA for the CDR3 is TGTGCCAGCAGCTTAGCTAGGGGGGGCTCGTACAATGAGCAGTTCTTC. Its protein is CASSLARGGSYNEQFF.